This passage covers 9 T cell receptor beta chains from one sample sequenced in a study of blood T cell repertoires in COVID-19. The protocol was immunoSEQ multiplex PCR, while the TCRdb copy is restricted to in-frame clones and leaves out a portion. The sample records a few hundred thousand clones, about 88% being singletons. Sequencing was carried out using peripheral blood. These receptors were obtained from a woman aged 55-69 years with COVID-19, enrolled during active disease.

This chain joins TRBV19 and TRBJ1-1; TRBD1 aligns across 10 bases. Losses at the gene ends were 5 bases for V and 3 bases for J; bases not matched to a gene: 6. The CDR3 is 15 residues long. The germline V gene encodes CDR1 LNHDA and CDR2 SQIVND (reference sequence). CDR3 nucleotide sequence: TGTGCCAGTAGTGCGGCCGGGACAGGGGACACTGAAGCTTTCTTT. Its translation: CASSAAGTGDTEAFF.

This chain connects TRBV27 to TRBJ2-3; the match to TRBD2 covers 7 bases. The CDR3 totals 16 residues. V shed 9 bases and J 0 bases; nucleotides not matched to a gene: 12. Germline-derived CDR1 and CDR2 are MNHEY and SMNVEV (reference sequence). CDR3 protein: CASHTLLSGSTDTQYF. Here the CDR3 DNA reads TGTGCCAGTCACACCCTCCTTAGCGGGAGCACAGATACGCAGTATTTT.

This clone was observed a few times. The identical CDR3 is also encoded by other nucleotide sequences in the sample. This chain joins TRBV11-3 and TRBJ2-1; D possibly corresponds to TRBD2 (6 bases). V dropped 1 base and J dropped 8 bases, with 12 bases sitting between them. The CDR3 length is 14 residues. Per germline, CDR1 SGHNT and CDR2 YENEEA. This CDR3 is CASSLGAGLDEQFF. The CDR3 region has the DNA TGTGCCAGCAGCTTAGGTGCGGGATTGGATGAGCAGTTCTTC.

V and J are TRBV28 and TRBJ2-2; 8 bases align to TRBD1. Germline V CDR1 and CDR2: MDHEN, SYDVKM. V trimming: 1 base; J trimming: 4 bases; junction bases outside the gene matches: 5. CDR3 length: 16 residues. As DNA, the CDR3 is TGTGCCAGCAGTTTATTGACAGGGGTCAGCACCGGGGAGCTGTTTTTT. Its translation: CASSLLTGVSTGELFF.

The CDR3 DNA is TGTGCCAGCAGCTTAACAGGGAAGGGGGAAGGGGAAAAACTGTTTTTT. Protein product: CASSLTGKGEGEKLFF. The V call is TRBV7-3, the J call TRBJ1-4; D might be TRBD1 (6 bases). Trimming shortened V by 0 bases and J by 8 bases, and 16 bases separated the two germline ends. CDR1 SGHTA and CDR2 FQGTGA come from the germline V gene. The CDR3 covers 16 residues.

The gene calls are TRBV9 and TRBJ2-7, with D perhaps TRBD1 (5 bases). The V end lost 4 bases, the J end lost 3 bases, and 14 bases lay between the germline ends. CDR3 length: 14 amino acids. Germline CDR1 and CDR2: SGDLS and YYNGEE. This chain's CDR3 is CASSPQLDIYEQYF. The DNA of the CDR3 is TGTGCCAGCAGCCCTCAATTGGACATCTACGAGCAGTACTTC. The variable domain in full, completed from reference TRBV9 and TRBJ2-7, reads DSGVTQTPKHLITATGQRVTLRCSPRSGDLSVYWYQQSLDQGLQFLIQYYNGEERAKGNILERFSAQQFPDLHSELNLSSLELGDSALYFCASSPQLDIYEQYFGPGTRLTVT.

The V gene is TRBV24-1, the J gene TRBJ2-5; 10 bases match TRBD1. V trimming: 4 bases; J trimming: 5 bases; junction bases outside the gene matches: 6. Germline CDR1 is KGHDR and CDR2 is SFDVKD. This CDR3 is built from 15 residues. CDR3 residues: CATSEGDRGWETQYF. The CDR3 nucleotides read TGTGCCACCAGTGAGGGGGACAGGGGATGGGAGACCCAGTACTTC.

V and J are TRBV19 and TRBJ1-4; D is uncertain. V lost 2 bases to trimming and J lost 10 bases, with 17 bases between them. Germline-derived CDR1 and CDR2 are LNHDA and SQIVND (reference sequence). The CDR3 contains 15 residues. CDR3 sequence reads: CASSISGHPSGKLFF. As DNA, the CDR3 is TGTGCCAGTAGTATAAGCGGCCACCCCAGCGGAAAACTGTTTTTT.

Only one count was recorded for this clone. The J gene is TRBJ2-7, the V gene TRBV6-1; D is ambiguous. V was shortened by 4 bases and J by 5 bases, with 21 bases between the two germline ends. Germline CDR1 reads MNHNS; CDR2 reads SASEGT. The CDR3 runs to 16 residues. CDR3 bases: TGTGCCAGCAGTGCAAAGGCGGAACATAAAACACACGAGCAGTACTTC. Translation: CASSAKAEHKTHEQYF.